These 30 T cell receptor beta chains were sequenced from one sample in a study of blood T cell repertoires in COVID-19. Assay used: immunoSEQ multiplex PCR; TCRdb lists only in-frame clones, some missing. This table has fewer than 95,000 clones, roughly 70% appearing once. Sequencing was performed on peripheral blood. The receptors stem from a man between 70 and 80 years old with COVID-19, enrolled during active disease.

V and J are TRBV12-3 or TRBV12-4 and TRBJ2-5; 7 nucleotides align to TRBD2. The CDR3 covers 13 residues. Losses at the gene ends were 6 bases for V and 5 bases for J; bases not matched to a gene: 6. As DNA, the CDR3 is TGTGCCAGCAGGTCCGGGGGGTTTGAGACCCAGTACTTC. It specifies CASRSGGFETQYF.

This clone was counted between two and nine times. The J gene is TRBJ2-1, the V gene TRBV28; TRBD1 matches at 9 bases. V lost 5 bases to trimming and J lost 7 bases; unmatched junction nucleotides: 12. Germline loops: CDR1 MDHEN, CDR2 SYDVKM. The CDR3 is 16 residues long. CDR3 DNA: TGTGCCAGCAGTACCTTCCCCGGGACAGGGACGAATGAGCAGTTCTTC. Protein sequence: CASSTFPGTGTNEQFF. The whole variable domain, remainder taken from reference TRBV28 and TRBJ2-1, is DVKVTQSSRYLVKRTGEKVFLECVQDMDHENMFWYRQDPGLGLRLIYFSYDVKMKEKGDIPEGYSVSREKKERFSLILESASTNQTSMYLCASSTFPGTGTNEQFFGPGTRLTVL.

This chain connects TRBV6-1 to TRBJ1-5; TRBD1 is a possible D gene (5 bases). The CDR3 length is 14 residues. Trimming removed 3 bases at V and 3 bases at J, with 9 bases between. From germline, CDR1 is MNHNS and CDR2 SASEGT. The CDR3 nucleotides are TGTGCCAGCAGTGAGGGGGGTTACAATCAGCCCCAGCATTTT. This gives the protein CASSEGGYNQPQHF.

CDR3 sequence: CASSDNGGARVGQYF. DNA of the CDR3: TGTGCCAGCAGTGATAATGGGGGGGCGAGGGTCGGGCAGTACTTC. This chain links TRBV2 with TRBJ2-7, with D maybe TRBD2 (7 bases). The CDR3 runs to 15 residues. Between the trimmed V and J ends, which lost 3 bases and 9 bases, there was a span of 21 bases. CDR1 and CDR2 (germline): SNHLY, FYNNEI.

V and J are TRBV7-2 and TRBJ2-7; D gene uncertain. Germline values: CDR1 SGHTA, CDR2 FQGNSA. The CDR3 has 15 amino acids. Trimming cost V 0 bases and J 5 bases, with 14 bases left between them. CDR3 sequence (DNA): TGTGCCAGCAGCTTAGCAACCACTCAGGTCAACGAGCAGTACTTC. This gives the protein CASSLATTQVNEQYF. Complete variable domain (other parts from reference TRBV7-2 and TRBJ2-7): GAGVSQSPSNKVTEKGKDVELRCDPISGHTALYWYRQSLGQGLEFLIYFQGNSAPDKSGLPSDRFSAERTGGSVSTLTIQRTQQEDSAVYLCASSLATTQVNEQYFGPGTRLTVT.

V and J are TRBV4-2 and TRBJ1-1, with TRBD1 matching 7 bases. Germline-derived CDR1 and CDR2 are LGHNA and YNFKEQ. V trimming: 4 bases; J trimming: 3 bases; junction bases outside the gene matches: 8. The CDR3 length is 15 residues. CDR3 DNA sequence: TGTGCCAGCAGCCCCGGACAGGTGGGTGACACTGAAGCTTTCTTT. Protein sequence: CASSPGQVGDTEAFF.

This rearrangement joins TRBV27 to TRBJ2-2, with TRBD1 identical over 8 bases. Germline CDR1 and CDR2: MNHEY and SMNVEV (reference sequence). The CDR3 length is 16 residues. J was trimmed by 7 bases and V by 2 bases; bases with no gene match: 9. CDR3 sequence: CASSLGPGQGFGELFF. In nucleotides, the CDR3 is TGTGCCAGCAGTTTAGGACCAGGACAGGGCTTCGGGGAGCTGTTTTTT.

The chain links TRBV10-3 to TRBJ1-6, with TRBD1 identical over 8 bases. In germline, CDR1 is ENHRY, CDR2 SYGVKD. Losses at the gene ends were 6 bases for V and 6 bases for J; bases not matched to a gene: 10. The CDR3 is made up of 16 amino acids. The CDR3 DNA reads TGTGCCATCAGGGCGGACGGACAGGGCGGTAATTCACCCCTCCACTTT. Encoded protein: CAIRADGQGGNSPLHF.

CDR3 region: CASSESPSGSGEQYF. DNA for the CDR3: TGCGCCAGCAGCGAGTCGCCTAGCGGGAGTGGCGAGCAGTACTTC. The chain recombines TRBV5-1 with TRBJ2-7; TRBD2 matches 10 bases. The V and J ends lost 4 bases and 6 bases, in that order; junction bases with no gene match: 10. This CDR3 spans 15 amino acids. Germline loops: CDR1 SGHRS, CDR2 YFSETQ.

The chain couples TRBV3-1 (or the pseudogene TRBV3-2) to TRBJ2-5; D is undetermined. Germline lookup yields CDR1 LGHDT and CDR2 YNNKEL (reference sequence). The V end lost 2 bases, the J end lost 5 bases, and 6 bases lay between the germline ends. This CDR3 is built from 12 residues. CDR3 amino acids: CASSQLVETQYF. CDR3 nucleotides: TGTGCCAGCAGCCAACTCGTGGAGACCCAGTACTTC.

The chain has TRBV3-1 (or the pseudogene TRBV3-2) and TRBJ1-3; D is undetermined. V shed 5 bases and J shed 1 base, with 12 bases lying between them. Germline V gene lookup returns CDR1 LGHDT and CDR2 YNNKEL (reference sequence). The CDR3 is made up of 15 amino acids. The CDR3 spells CASSETGRSGNTIYF. DNA for the CDR3: TGTGCCAGCAGCGAAACGGGAAGGTCTGGAAACACCATATATTTT.

The chain combines TRBV18 with TRBJ2-2; 7 bases line up with TRBD1. The germline CDR1 and CDR2 sequences are KGHSH and LQKENI. The trim removed 1 base at V and 0 bases at J, leaving 8 bases unmatched. The CDR3 runs 18 residues. The CDR3 sequence is CASSPRGRQGPNTGELFF. As DNA, the CDR3 is TGTGCCAGCTCACCACGGGGAAGACAGGGCCCGAACACCGGGGAGCTGTTTTTT.

The rearrangement joins TRBV2 to TRBJ2-1, with a weak D call TRBD2 (5 bases). V dropped 2 bases and J dropped 8 bases, with 16 bases sitting between them. CDR1 SNHLY and CDR2 FYNNEI come from the germline V gene. This CDR3 spans 15 amino acids. This CDR3 is CASSERGFMLDEQFF. CDR3 DNA sequence: TGTGCCAGCAGTGAACGGGGTTTTATGTTAGATGAGCAGTTCTTC.

The chain employs TRBV19 and TRBJ1-1; tentative D call: TRBD1 (5 bases). The CDR3 has 15 residues. Germline V CDR1 and CDR2: LNHDA, SQIVND (reference sequence). Trimming shortened V by 3 bases and J by 0 bases, and 11 bases separated the two germline ends. CDR3 nucleotide sequence: TGTGCCAGTAGTATGACGGGGGGAATGAACACTGAAGCTTTCTTT. Translated: CASSMTGGMNTEAFF.

This clone came up a few times. The rearrangement joins TRBV2 to TRBJ1-4, with 8 bases matching TRBD1. The CDR3 runs 15 residues. The ends lost 5 bases at V and 2 bases at J; junction bases unmatched: 4. Germline CDR1 and CDR2: SNHLY and FYNNEI. The CDR3 region is CASSPWTGTNEKLFF. In nucleotides, the CDR3 is TGTGCCAGCAGTCCGTGGACAGGGACTAATGAAAAACTGTTTTTT.

The chain recombines TRBV3-1 (or the pseudogene TRBV3-2) with TRBJ2-5, with 7 positions matching TRBD2. Losses at the gene ends were 1 base for V and 0 bases for J; bases not matched to a gene: 5. Germline V gives CDR1 LGHDT, CDR2 YNNKEL (reference sequence). This CDR3 is 16 amino acids long. CDR3 amino acids: CASSQVLGGYQETQYF. In DNA form, the CDR3 reads TGTGCCAGCAGCCAAGTCTTGGGGGGGTACCAAGAGACCCAGTACTTC.

This clone turned up a few times. This chain uses TRBV24-1 with TRBJ1-5, with 10 bases aligning to TRBD1. This CDR3 has 14 residues. CDR1 and CDR2 (germline): KGHDR, SFDVKD. V lost 0 bases to trimming and J lost 9 bases; unmatched junction nucleotides: 1. The CDR3, as DNA: TGTGCCACCAGTGATTTGTGGGACAGGGGGCCCCAGCATTTT. It encodes CATSDLWDRGPQHF.

The rearrangement joins TRBV29-1 to TRBJ1-6, with 7 bases lining up with TRBD1. The germline gives CDR1 SQVTM, CDR2 ANQGSEA. The CDR3 contains 14 residues. V shed 6 bases, J shed 8 bases, and the junction held 10 bases outside the gene matches. CDR3 sequence (DNA): TGCAGCGTACAAGCACAGGGGCGGGATTCACCCCTCCACTTT. Its protein is CSVQAQGRDSPLHF.

The gene calls are TRBV5-8 and TRBJ1-2; D is unclear. Germline values: CDR1 SGHTS, CDR2 YDEGEE. V lost 1 base, J lost 1 base, and 2 bases lay in between. This CDR3 has 12 amino acids. CDR3 amino acids: CASSLRNYGYTF. The CDR3 DNA follows: TGTGCCAGCAGCTTGCGTAACTATGGCTACACCTTC.

This clone was recorded a few times. The chain combines TRBV19 with TRBJ2-1; D possibly corresponds to TRBD2 (6 bases). This CDR3 is 14 amino acids long. The V end lost 4 bases, the J end lost 5 bases, and 12 bases lay between the germline ends. CDR1 and CDR2 (germline): LNHDA, SQIVND (reference sequence). The chain's CDR3 is CASSRRELHNEQFF. DNA for the CDR3: TGTGCCAGTAGTAGGAGGGAGCTTCACAATGAGCAGTTCTTC.

The gene calls are TRBV28 and TRBJ1-2; 8 bases are shared with TRBD1. Trimming took 4 bases from V and 1 from J; bases not matched to a gene: 17. CDR3 size: 19 residues. Per the germline V gene, CDR1 is MDHEN and CDR2 is SYDVKM. Here the CDR3 DNA reads TGTGCCAGCAGTTCCGTACAAGGACAGGGTGGCAGGGTTAACTATGGCTACACCTTC. The encoded protein is CASSSVQGQGGRVNYGYTF.

This chain connects TRBV11-2 to TRBJ2-7, with D tentatively TRBD1 (6 bases). Germline CDR1 is SGHAT and CDR2 is FQNNGV. This CDR3 is 17 amino acids long. V was pared by 7 bases and J by 2 bases, with 24 bases between. The CDR3 coding sequence is TGTGCCAGCACCCCATTGACAGGCCTCTTACTAACCTACGAGCAGTACTTC. Its protein product is CASTPLTGLLLTYEQYF.

The chain joins TRBV11-2 to TRBJ1-5; D gene uncertain. V was cut by 2 bases and J by 1 base, with 3 bases left in between. CDR3 length: 13 residues. Germline-derived CDR1 and CDR2 are SGHAT and FQNNGV. The DNA for the CDR3 is TGTGCCAGCAGCTTAAGCAGCAATCAGCCCCAGCATTTT. This gives the protein CASSLSSNQPQHF.

The V gene is TRBV4-1, the J gene TRBJ2-1, with TRBD2 matching 9 bases. This CDR3 is built from 15 residues. V was clipped by 6 bases and J by 2 bases; unmatched bases: 5. CDR1 and CDR2 from the germline V gene are MGHRA and YSYEKL. The CDR3 is CASRILAGAYNEQFF. CDR3 bases: TGCGCCAGCAGAATTTTAGCGGGAGCCTACAATGAGCAGTTCTTC.

V is TRBV4-2 and J is TRBJ1-3; unclear D gene. This CDR3 has 15 amino acids. Trimming removed 0 bases from V and 1 base from J, with 7 bases in between. The germline V gene has CDR1 LGHNA and CDR2 YNFKEQ. The CDR3 region has the DNA TGTGCCAGCAGCCAAGAAAGAGTTTCTGGAAACACCATATATTTT. Translation: CASSQERVSGNTIYF.

The gene calls are TRBV6-2 or TRBV6-3 and TRBJ1-6, with TRBD1 as a possible D gene (5 bases). CDR3 length: 17 residues. Trimming removed 0 bases at V and 10 bases at J, with 19 bases between. Looked up from germline, CDR1 is MNHEY and CDR2 is SVGEGT. The CDR3 is CASSYSSVQGLRSPLHF. CDR3 bases: TGTGCCAGCAGTTACTCGAGTGTCCAGGGATTAAGATCACCCCTCCACTTT.

This clone was seen once. The gene calls are TRBV5-6 and TRBJ2-2; 7 bases are a match to TRBD1. CDR1 and CDR2 from the germline V gene are SGHDT and YYEEEE. The CDR3 runs 15 residues. Trimming removed 1 base from V and 6 bases from J; junction bases left unmatched: 6. The CDR3 spells CASSLTGVLAGELFF. CDR3 bases: TGTGCCAGCAGCTTGACAGGGGTTCTAGCCGGGGAGCTGTTTTTT.

This clone was observed a single time. The chain carries TRBV21-1 and TRBJ2-1; the DNA was not used to check the table's D call, TRBD2. TRBV21-1 is a pseudogene. The length of the CDR3 is 19 residues. CDR3 sequence: CASSKVSGYKGEGDNEQFF. The CDR3 region has the DNA TGTGCCAGCAGCAAAGTTTCTGGCTATAAGGGGGAGGGAGACAATGAGCAGTTCTTC.

J is TRBJ2-4 and V is TRBV6-5; D may be TRBD2 (6 bases). V was shortened by 6 bases and J by 4 bases, with 16 bases between the two germline ends. The germline gives CDR1 MNHEY, CDR2 SVGAGI. CDR3 length: 15 residues. The CDR3 sequence: CASRGGVRVKNIQYF. In DNA form, the CDR3 reads TGTGCCAGCAGGGGAGGAGTGAGGGTGAAAAACATTCAGTACTTC.

J is TRBJ1-2 and V is TRBV18; D is possibly TRBD1 (6 bases). The CDR3 spans 14 residues. From germline, CDR1 is KGHSH and CDR2 LQKENI. The ends were cut back, 3 bases at V and 6 bases at J, with 14 bases in the middle. The CDR3 loop is CASSPSQGRDGYTF. The CDR3 nucleotides read TGTGCCAGCTCACCTTCACAGGGTCGGGATGGCTACACCTTC.